This TCR beta chain is from a study of blood T cells in healthy people across ages. Each donor supplied roughly 10 milliliters of peripheral blood. Alongside a J-beta primer mix, a sample-barcoded 5' primer served in a second PCR lasting about 6 to 12 cycles. With 12 random nucleotides, a template-switch adaptor tagged each individual cDNA molecule. Each CDR3 protein gets one entry after TCRdb re-called the 5' RACE reads with MiXCR. The sample includes about 2 million distinct CDR3 sequences, roughly 49% of them seen just once. Notes on the study in general: Long-lived donors exceeded aged donors in naive CD4+ cells and diversity.

This CDR3 contains 15 residues. V dropped 7 bases and J dropped 0 bases, with 13 bases sitting between them. Germline V CDR1 and CDR2: MNHEY, SVGEGT. The table lists this clonotype with a few counts. Its antigen is currently unknown. The TCR comes from a middle-aged woman in good health. What was sequenced was blood. The chain carries TRBV6-2 or TRBV6-3 and TRBJ2-4; perhaps TRBD1 as D (6 bases). CDR3 protein: CASIGQPIAKNIQYF. In DNA, the CDR3 is TGTGCCAGCATCGGACAGCCGATAGCCAAAAACATTCAGTACTTC.